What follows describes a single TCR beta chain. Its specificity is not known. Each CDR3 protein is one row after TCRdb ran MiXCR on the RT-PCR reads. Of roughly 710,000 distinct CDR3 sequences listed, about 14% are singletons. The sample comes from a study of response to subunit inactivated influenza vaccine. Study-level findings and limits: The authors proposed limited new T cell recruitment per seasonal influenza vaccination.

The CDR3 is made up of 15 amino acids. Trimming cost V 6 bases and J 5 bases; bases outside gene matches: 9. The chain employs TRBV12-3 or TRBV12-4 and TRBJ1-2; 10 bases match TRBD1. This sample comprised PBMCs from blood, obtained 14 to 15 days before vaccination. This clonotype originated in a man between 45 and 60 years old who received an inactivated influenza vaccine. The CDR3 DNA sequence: TGTGCCAGCAGCACTAGACAGGGGGCTATTTATGGCTACACCTTC. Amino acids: CASSTRQGAIYGYTF.